Given below is one TCR beta chain in context. No antigen is known for it. This entry belongs to a study of beta chain features in type 1 diabetes. At the level of the study: Patients looked much like healthy donors when it came to age, gender and cell yields. Researchers looked at over 100,000,000 sorted cells across all samples. Whole-study results and caveats: Among type 1 diabetes patients, VDJ junctions had fewer insertions and more deletions. There was a moderate but significant shortening of TCRB CDR3s in all four CD4+ subsets of Type 1 diabetes patients.

The study reverse transcribed the entire isolated RNA, so it sequenced expressed TCRB transcripts. The method was immunoSEQ multiplex PCR; TCRdb's version includes in-frame clones alone and lacks a portion of them. This sample has about 160,000 clones, with approximately 8.4% found just once. The CDR3 contains 15 residues. CDR1 is KGHSH and CDR2 is LQKENI in the germline V gene. The V and J ends lost 3 bases and 1 base respectively, with 12 bases between them. The clonotype originates from a woman aged 18-29 years in good health. Material for sequencing was central memory CD4+ T cells from blood. The chain carries TRBV18 and TRBJ1-2, with D possibly matching TRBD1 (5 bases). CDR3 nucleotides: TGTGCCAGCTCACCCGGACACGATATTAACTATGGCTACACCTTC. This gives the protein CASSPGHDINYGYTF.